These 14 T cell receptor beta chains share one sample of origin, sequenced in a study of cytomegalovirus exposure and HLA in healthy donors. Clones were read by immunoSEQ multiplex PCR, and TCRdb kept only the in-frame ones, dropping some. The table has roughly 100,000 clones, about 88% seen once; the top ten hold 4% to 4.5%. The sequenced material came from PBMCs. These TCRs come from a woman younger than 35 in good health and CMV-seropositive.

The DNA of the CDR3 is TGTGCCAGCAGCCCTTCGGGAGATTCCTACAATGAGCAGTTCTTC. This sequence encodes CASSPSGDSYNEQFF. The chain uses TRBV9 and TRBJ2-1; D is possibly TRBD2 (6 bases). Germline V gives CDR1 SGDLS, CDR2 YYNGEE. V lost 4 bases and J 1 base, leaving 12 bases between the germline ends. The CDR3 sequence is 15 residues long.

The chain employs TRBV7-2 and TRBJ2-2; a possible D gene is TRBD1 (5 bases). The germline gives CDR1 SGHTA, CDR2 FQGNSA. Deletions cut 4 bases from V and 6 bases from J, with 15 bases between. The length of the CDR3 is 15 residues. The chain's CDR3 is CASSSRGSQSGELFF. CDR3 nucleotides: TGTGCCAGCAGCTCTAGGGGTTCTCAATCCGGGGAGCTGTTTTTT.

The chain couples TRBV7-7 to TRBJ2-7, with TRBD1 as a possible D gene (6 bases). This CDR3 is built from 14 residues. V was pared by 1 base and J by 7 bases, with 14 bases between. CDR1 SSHAT and CDR2 FNYEAQ come from the germline V gene (reference sequence). The CDR3 nucleotides are TGTGCCAGCAGCTTAGACGCATTTCAGGGGGAGCAGTACTTC. It yields the protein CASSLDAFQGEQYF.

To note about this clone: Its ends do not fully match the called genes, so a read error is possible. This chain links TRBV5-1 with TRBJ1-1; 8 nucleotides match TRBD1. Germline CDR1 and CDR2: SGHRS and YFSETQ. This CDR3 contains 13 residues. CDR3 residues: CASSLDRGAESFF. The CDR3 coding sequence is TGCGCCAGCAGCCTAGACAGGGGAGCTGAATCTTTCTTT. The whole variable domain, filled in from reference TRBV5-1 and TRBJ1-1, reads KAGVTQTPRYLIKTRGQQVTLSCSPISGHRSVSWYQQTPGQGLQFLFEYFSETQRNKGNFPGRFSGRQFSNSRSEMNVSTLELGDSALYLCASSLDRGAESFFGQGTRLTVV.

This sequence joins TRBV7-3 and TRBJ1-1; 7 positions agree with TRBD1. The ends lost 2 bases at V and 7 bases at J; junction bases unmatched: 4. The CDR3 loop spans 13 amino acids. The germline gives CDR1 SGHTA, CDR2 FQGTGA. The CDR3 here is CASSLWDRVEAFF. CDR3 bases: TGTGCCAGCAGCTTATGGGACAGAGTTGAAGCTTTCTTT.

This clone was seen only a few times. J is TRBJ1-5 and V is TRBV10-3; a possible D gene is TRBD1 (5 bases). V gave up 5 bases and J gave up 5 bases, with 13 bases separating them. The CDR3 contains 14 residues. The germline CDR1 and CDR2 sequences are ENHRY and SYGVKD. In DNA, the CDR3 is TGTGCCATCAGTACTGACAGCTCTGATCAGCCCCAGCATTTT. Translated, it gives CAISTDSSDQPQHF.

CDR3 loop: CAISGAGGQPQHF. CDR3 sequence (DNA): TGTGCCATCAGTGGGGCAGGGGGGCAGCCCCAGCATTTT. V usage is TRBV10-3 and J usage is TRBJ1-5; 7 positions match TRBD1. The trim removed 4 bases at V and 7 bases at J, leaving 4 bases unmatched. This CDR3 region has 13 residues. Germline CDR1 ENHRY, CDR2 SYGVKD.

In DNA form, the CDR3 reads TGTGCCACCAGCAGAGGGGAGGATTCACCCCTCCACTTT. Its translation: CATSRGEDSPLHF. The rearrangement joins TRBV15 to TRBJ1-6; no reliable D call. Trimming took off 1 base at V and 8 bases at J, with 6 bases between the two ends. The CDR3 length is 13 residues. Germline-derived CDR1 and CDR2 are LNHNV and YYDKDF (reference sequence).

The chain links TRBV29-1 to TRBJ1-1, with D possibly being TRBD1 (6 bases). CDR3 length: 14 residues. Deletions cut 0 bases from V and 1 base from J, with 9 bases between. Germline CDR1 SQVTM, CDR2 ANQGSEA. This CDR3 reads CSVEDRGRNTEAFF. The DNA of the CDR3 is TGCAGCGTTGAAGACAGGGGTAGGAACACTGAAGCTTTCTTT.

This chain joins TRBV5-1 and TRBJ1-1, with 7 bases identical to TRBD1. Germline CDR1 and CDR2: SGHRS and YFSETQ. The CDR3 loop spans 11 amino acids. V lost 4 bases to trimming and J lost 8 bases; unmatched junction nucleotides: 2. As DNA, the CDR3 is TGCGCCAGCAGCAGGGACAGAGAAGCTTTCTTT. Protein: CASSRDREAFF.

The rearrangement uses TRBV18 and TRBJ2-1; TRBD1 matches at 10 bases. V lost 6 bases to trimming and J lost 8 bases; unmatched junction nucleotides: 10. Germline V CDR1 and CDR2: KGHSH, LQKENI. This CDR3 is built from 15 residues. CDR3 bases: TGTGCCAGCTCTTATCGGGACAGGGGTAGTTATGAGCAGTTCTTC. Its translation: CASSYRDRGSYEQFF.

In nucleotides, the CDR3 is TGTGCCAGCAGCTCACCGGGAGGCGGGGAGCTGTTTTTT. It translates to CASSSPGGGELFF. The rearrangement uses TRBV5-4 and TRBJ2-2, with 7 bases identical to TRBD2. This CDR3 has 13 residues. V dropped 3 bases and J dropped 7; count of bases not matched to a gene: 3. The germline V gene encodes CDR1 SGHNT and CDR2 YYREEE (reference sequence).

V is TRBV4-1 and J is TRBJ2-7; D is possibly TRBD1 (6 bases). Trimming shortened V by 3 bases and J by 2 bases, and 11 bases separated the two germline ends. This CDR3 has 14 amino acids. CDR1 and CDR2 (germline): MGHRA, YSYEKL. The CDR3: CASSHPTGTYEQYF. CDR3 DNA: TGCGCCAGCAGCCACCCGACAGGCACCTACGAGCAGTACTTC.

This sequence joins TRBV28 and TRBJ2-3; TRBD1 matches 9 bases. V shed 6 bases, J shed 4 bases, and the junction held 8 bases outside the gene matches. The CDR3 is 15 amino acids. Germline CDR1 MDHEN, CDR2 SYDVKM. The CDR3 here is CASRTQGAIADTQYF. The CDR3 DNA follows: TGTGCCAGCAGGACACAGGGGGCGATTGCAGATACGCAGTATTTT.